The T cell receptor (beta chain) described here comes from a study of T-cell reconstitution after alpha-beta-depleted transplantation in children. Points from the study as a whole: Surviving recipient T cells and intrathymic progenitors accounted for some patients' high TCRbeta diversity at day 60. A year had passed since transplant, and T-cell counts and diversity by then came mostly from newly produced T cells. Several hundred rapidly expanded clones from non-depleted graft cells reportedly supplied alpha-beta T cells about two months post-transplant.

Germline lookup yields CDR1 SEHNR and CDR2 FQNEAQ (reference sequence). CDR3 length: 17 amino acids. Between the trimmed V and J ends, which lost 3 bases and 8 bases, there was a span of 22 bases. Preparation of the TCRbeta library used unique molecular identifiers. TCRdb used MiXCR to reprocess the PCR reads, holding one entry per CDR3 protein. The sample gives 480,000 or so distinct CDR3 sequences, more than 9% of which show up once; approximately 2% is in the top ten. This clonotype was counted at least ten times. Antigen: not known. The sequencing used PBMCs, collected before TCRalphabeta/CD19-depleted stem cell transplant. The chain employs TRBV7-9 and TRBJ2-2; D not resolved. This sequence was found in a child aged 2 to 9 with inherited bone marrow failure, due to receive a stem cell transplant. CDR3 nucleotides: TGTGCCAGCAGCTTTTCCCCCCCACACCTACAACCGGGGGAGCTGTTTTTT. Its protein product is CASSFSPPHLQPGELFF. Filled out from reference TRBV7-9 and TRBJ2-2, the complete variable domain reads DTGVSQNPRHKITKRGQNVTFRCDPISEHNRLYWYRQTLGQGPEFLTYFQNEAQLEKSRLLSDRFSAERPKGSFSTLEIQRTEQGDSAMYLCASSFSPPHLQPGELFFGEGSRLTVL.